This TCR beta chain is from a study of tumor and adjacent non-tumor tissue in lung cancer. Study conclusions and caveats: Top 100 clones took a larger repertoire share in normal lung. Higher tumor TCR diversity was associated with shorter survival.

The template was RNA from unsorted bulk tissue. This clonotype was picked up many times. Antigen: not known. Germline V gives CDR1 GTSNPN, CDR2 SVGIG (reference sequence). The CDR3 length is 14 residues. V was pared by 2 bases and J by 7 bases, with 12 bases between. TCRbeta libraries were built with three rounds of nested PCR, modified from ARM-PCR. Via MiXCR, TCRdb re-called the multiplex PCR reads, giving one row per CDR3 protein. The sample records 68,000 or so distinct CDR3 sequences, roughly 60% being singletons. The sequence came from a man between 50 and 59 years old with non-small cell lung cancer. The sample was lung tumor tissue. The genes are TRBV30 and TRBJ1-6; perhaps TRBD1 as D (5 bases). In DNA, the CDR3 is TGTGCCTGGAGTCGCGGGACTGGGAATTCACCCCTCCACTTT. It yields the protein CAWSRGTGNSPLHF.